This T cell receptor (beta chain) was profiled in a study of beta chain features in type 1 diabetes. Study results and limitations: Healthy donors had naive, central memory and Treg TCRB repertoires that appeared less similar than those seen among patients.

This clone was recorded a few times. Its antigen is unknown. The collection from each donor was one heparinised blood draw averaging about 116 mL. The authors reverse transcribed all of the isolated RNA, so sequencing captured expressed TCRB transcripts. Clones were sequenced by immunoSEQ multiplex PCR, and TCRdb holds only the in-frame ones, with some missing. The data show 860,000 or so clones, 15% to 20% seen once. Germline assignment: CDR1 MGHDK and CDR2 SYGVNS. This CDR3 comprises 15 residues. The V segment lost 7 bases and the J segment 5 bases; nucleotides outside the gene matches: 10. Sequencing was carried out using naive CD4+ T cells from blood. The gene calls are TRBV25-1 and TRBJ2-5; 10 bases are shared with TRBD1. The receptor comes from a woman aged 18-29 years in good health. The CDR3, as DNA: TGTGCCAGCACCGACAGGGGGCGCCTACGGGAGACCCAGTACTTC. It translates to CASTDRGRLRETQYF.